This is a list of T cell receptor beta chains from one sample in a study of shared clonotypes between healthy human individuals. Generated by immunoSEQ multiplex PCR, the TCRdb table keeps only in-frame clones and is missing some. In the table there are 2.5 million or so clones, approximately 90% of which are singletons. The sequencing sample was made of naive CD4+ T cells sorted from blood. The receptors were sampled from a young man in good health. The CDR3 runs from the conserved cysteine through the conserved F or W. D genes are given only for firm matches. Clone size is not always given. Where it is, it says once, few, many or a class for expanded clones.

DNA,CDR3,V,D,size,J
TGTGCCAGCAGCTTAGCGGAGATCAATGAGCAGTTCTTC,CASSLAEINEQFF,TRBV7-2,.,.,TRBJ2-1
TGTGCCAGCAGTTTATTCCTTTCGGGACATAACACTGAAGCTTTCTTT,CASSLFLSGHNTEAFF,TRBV27,.,.,TRBJ1-1
TGTGCCAGCAGCCCCAGGGGGGTGGAGCAGTACTTC,CASSPRGVEQYF,TRBV7-9,.,.,TRBJ2-7
TGTGCCAGCAGCTTAAGGAGGAACACTGAAGCTTTCTTT,CASSLRRNTEAFF,TRBV7-3,.,few,TRBJ1-1
TGTGCCAGCAGCAGGACAGGCTGGGACACCGGGGAGCTGTTTTTT,CASSRTGWDTGELFF,TRBV5-6,TRBD1,.,TRBJ2-2
TGTGCCAGCAGCCAGGACAGGGGAAGTGAAAAACTGTTTTTT,CASSQDRGSEKLFF,TRBV7-9,TRBD1,.,TRBJ1-4
TGTGCCAGTAGTATACAGGGGGGGGTGAACACTGAAGCTTTCTTT,CASSIQGGVNTEAFF,TRBV19,TRBD1,once,TRBJ1-1
TGCGCCAGCAGCCAGGAAGGGGGAGGGGGCGGTGGAAACACCATATATTTT,CASSQEGGGGGGNTIYF,TRBV4-1,TRBD1,.,TRBJ1-3
TGTGCCAGCAGTGAAGGAGCTAACGAAAAACTGTTTTTT,CASSEGANEKLFF,TRBV2,.,.,TRBJ1-4
TGTGCCAGCAGATCTAGCGGGAGGGGGGTCACAGATACGCAGTATTTT,CASRSSGRGVTDTQYF,TRBV25-1,TRBD2,once,TRBJ2-3
TGTGCCTGGATGCCGCGACTAGCGGGAGCACTATACAATGAGCAGTTCTTC,CAWMPRLAGALYNEQFF,TRBV30,TRBD2,.,TRBJ2-1
TGTGCCAGCAGCTGGGGGGGACTAGCGGGAGAAGTGGCCAAAAACATTCAGTACTTC,CASSWGGLAGEVAKNIQYF,TRBV7-2,TRBD2,.,TRBJ2-4
TGTGCCAGCAGCGAACAGATTAATTCACCCCTCCACTTT,CASSEQINSPLHF,TRBV2,.,.,TRBJ1-6
TGTGCCAGCAGTCGCGCGGGGAGGGATACAGATACGCAGTATTTT,CASSRAGRDTDTQYF,TRBV6-5,TRBD2,.,TRBJ2-3
TGTGCCAGCAGTGACCAGATTCCAAATTCACCCCTCCACTTT,CASSDQIPNSPLHF,TRBV9,.,.,TRBJ1-6
TGTGCCAGCAGCTTTGTTCCGACAGAAGAGACCCAGTACTTC,CASSFVPTEETQYF,TRBV5-5,.,once,TRBJ2-5
TGTGCCAGCAGCGTATACGGGAGCATCTATGGCTACACCTTC,CASSVYGSIYGYTF,TRBV11-2,.,.,TRBJ1-2
TGTGCCAGCAGCTTCGGGACTAGCGGGACCAATGAGCAGTTCTTC,CASSFGTSGTNEQFF,TRBV7-8,TRBD2,.,TRBJ2-1
TGCGCCAGCAGCCAATCCCCGGGACAGGTGAAAAACATTCAGTACTTC,CASSQSPGQVKNIQYF,TRBV4-1,TRBD1,.,TRBJ2-4
TGTGCCAGCAGCTTAAGGGACGGGAGCGGCTACACCTTC,CASSLRDGSGYTF,TRBV11-2,.,.,TRBJ1-2
TGTGCCAGCAGTTTTGGACTCGGTAGGGAGACCCAGTACTTC,CASSFGLGRETQYF,TRBV28,.,once,TRBJ2-5
TGTGCCAGCAGCTTGGACACGTCATACACCGGGGAGCTGTTTTTT,CASSLDTSYTGELFF,TRBV5-4,.,.,TRBJ2-2
TGTGCCAGCAGACAACAGGGCAGGGCAGGCACAGATACGCAGTATTTT,CASRQQGRAGTDTQYF,TRBV2,.,.,TRBJ2-3
TGTGCCAGCAGCTTGGGTGGGACTTTCTACAATGAGCAGTTCTTC,CASSLGGTFYNEQFF,TRBV5-4,.,.,TRBJ2-1
TGTGCCAGTTCCTCCCACGGGGAGCTGTTTTTT,CASSSHGELFF,TRBV19,.,.,TRBJ2-2
TGTGCCAGCAGTGATACGGGGCCCCAGCATTTT,CASSDTGPQHF,TRBV2,.,.,TRBJ1-5
TGTGCCAGCAGTGTTCGGATTCCGAACACTGAAGCTTTCTTT,CASSVRIPNTEAFF,TRBV6-1,.,.,TRBJ1-1
TGTGCCAGGGGGGACGTTGGAAACACCATATATTTT,CARGDVGNTIYF,TRBV7-9,.,once,TRBJ1-3
TGTGCCAGCAGTTTATCAGTCAACTATGGCTACACCTTC,CASSLSVNYGYTF,TRBV2,.,.,TRBJ1-2
TGTGCCAGCGGTAGGAGCGGACAGGCCGAGCAGTACTTC,CASGRSGQAEQYF,TRBV2,TRBD1,.,TRBJ2-7
TGTGCCAGCAGTTGGACCTTAGCGGGGGGATCCTACGAGCAGTACTTC,CASSWTLAGGSYEQYF,TRBV6-6,TRBD2,.,TRBJ2-7
TGTGCCAGCTCACCGTCTGGGGCAGGGGTAGTAATTCAGTACTTC,CASSPSGAGVVIQYF,TRBV18,.,.,TRBJ2-4
TGTGCCATCAGTGATAATGTCGGGACAGCTGAAGCTTTCTTT,CAISDNVGTAEAFF,TRBV10-3,TRBD1,.,TRBJ1-1
TGTGCCAGCAGCTTAGCGGGACAGGGCCTGGAGCAGTACTTC,CASSLAGQGLEQYF,TRBV7-6,TRBD1,.,TRBJ2-7
TGTGCCAGCAGCTCCTCGGGGGGACAGGGGAATTCACCCCTCCACTTT,CASSSSGGQGNSPLHF,TRBV7-9,TRBD1,.,TRBJ1-6
TGTGCCAGCAGCATGGCTAGCGGGAGGGAGCTGTTTTTT,CASSMASGRELFF,TRBV11-2,TRBD2,.,TRBJ2-2
TGTGCCAGCAGTCCGGAGGGGGGCGCGTATAATGAAAAACTGTTTTTT,CASSPEGGAYNEKLFF,TRBV11-2,.,once,TRBJ1-4
TGCGCCAGCAGCTCTAGCGGGGGGCCTAGAGATACGCAGTATTTT,CASSSSGGPRDTQYF,TRBV5-1,TRBD2,.,TRBJ2-3
TGCGCCAGCAGCCTTGGTTTCCGACCGACGACCTACGAGCAGTACTTC,CASSLGFRPTTYEQYF,TRBV5-1,.,.,TRBJ2-7
TGTGCCAGCAGCTTGGCCCCCGGGTTCGACAATTCACCCCTCCACTTT,CASSLAPGFDNSPLHF,TRBV5-6,.,.,TRBJ1-6
TGCGCCAGCAGCACCACACCGGGACTAGCGGGGTACGAGCAGTACTTC,CASSTTPGLAGYEQYF,TRBV5-1,TRBD2,.,TRBJ2-7
TGCACCAGCAGCCGGGACCTCGGGACTAGCGGGAGGGCACCCTATTTGGGGAATGAGCAGTTCTTC,CTSSRDLGTSGRAPYLGNEQFF,TRBV1,.,.,TRBJ2-1
TGTGCCATCAGTGAGTCGGGAGGGGGCAATAATTCACCCCTCCACTTT,CAISESGGGNNSPLHF,TRBV10-3,TRBD1,.,TRBJ1-6
TGCAGCGTCTGGAAAGGGCTGGAGACCCAGTACTTC,CSVWKGLETQYF,TRBV29-1,.,.,TRBJ2-5
TGTGCCAGCAGCCAAGATCCGAGCGGCGGGCACAGGACACCGAAGACAAGGACACCTGAAGCTTTCTTT,CASSQDPSGGHRTPKTRTPEAFF,TRBV4-2,.,.,TRBJ1-1
TGTGCCAGCAGCTACAAGAGCTCCTACAATGAGCAGTTCTTC,CASSYKSSYNEQFF,TRBV6-6,.,.,TRBJ2-1
TGCGCCAGCAGCTTTCTCACCGGGACGTTCTCTGGGGCCAACGTCCTGACTTTC,CASSFLTGTFSGANVLTF,TRBV4-1,.,.,TRBJ2-6
TGTGCCAGCTCACCACCGAAGGGGGCAGACGGCTACACCTTC,CASSPPKGADGYTF,TRBV18,TRBD1,.,TRBJ1-2
TGTGCCAGCAGCCCATGGGACCCGGGAAATCAGCCCCAGCATTTT,CASSPWDPGNQPQHF,TRBV5-6,.,.,TRBJ1-5
TGTGCCAGCAGTCGGGACGCTCCGAGCCAGCCCCAGCATTTT,CASSRDAPSQPQHF,TRBV2,.,.,TRBJ1-5
TGTGCCAGTTGTTACAGCTACCTCTATAATTCACCCCTCCACTTT,CASCYSYLYNSPLHF,TRBV19,.,.,TRBJ1-6
TGTGCCAGCAACAGGGCAGGCCGACCTAACTATGGCTACACCTTC,CASNRAGRPNYGYTF,TRBV28,.,once,TRBJ1-2
TGTGCCAGTAGTATAGGGGTGGGGCTTACCGGCGAGCAGTACTTC,CASSIGVGLTGEQYF,TRBV19,.,.,TRBJ2-7